This T cell receptor (beta chain) was sequenced during a study of identical twins' blood T cells. Germline CDR1 SEHNR, CDR2 FQNEAQ (reference sequence). V lost 1 base and J 0 bases, leaving 14 bases between the germline ends. The CDR3 covers 17 residues. TCRdb analysed the 5' RACE reads with MiXCR anew, one entry per CDR3 protein. The data show about 370,000 distinct CDR3 sequences, with roughly 30% seen just once and roughly 6.1% held by the top ten. The J gene is TRBJ2-3, the V gene TRBV7-9, with D possibly being TRBD2 (6 bases). The specimen sequenced was PBMCs. This TCR was sampled from a woman aged 18-55 years in good health. The CDR3 DNA follows: TGTGCCAGCAGCTTAGGGTCGGGGAGGCCCAGCACAGATACGCAGTATTTT. Amino acid sequence: CASSLGSGRPSTDTQYF.